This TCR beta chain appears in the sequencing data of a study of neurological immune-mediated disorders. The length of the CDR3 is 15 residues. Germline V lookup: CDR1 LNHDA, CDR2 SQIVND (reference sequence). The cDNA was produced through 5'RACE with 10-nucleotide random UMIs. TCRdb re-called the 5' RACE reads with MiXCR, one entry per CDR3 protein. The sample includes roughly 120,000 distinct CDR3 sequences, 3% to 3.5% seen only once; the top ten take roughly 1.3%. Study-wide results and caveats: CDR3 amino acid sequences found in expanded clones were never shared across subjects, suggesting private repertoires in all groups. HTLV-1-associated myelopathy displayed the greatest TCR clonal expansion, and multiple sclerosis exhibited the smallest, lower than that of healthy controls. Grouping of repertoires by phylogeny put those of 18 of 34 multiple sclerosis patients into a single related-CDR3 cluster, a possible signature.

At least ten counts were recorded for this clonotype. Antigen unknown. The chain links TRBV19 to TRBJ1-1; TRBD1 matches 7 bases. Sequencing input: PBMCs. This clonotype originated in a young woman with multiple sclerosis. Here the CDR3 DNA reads TGTGGTACGGGGGGCAGGGGGAGAACGGACACTGAAGCTTTCTTT. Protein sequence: CGTGGRGRTDTEAFF.